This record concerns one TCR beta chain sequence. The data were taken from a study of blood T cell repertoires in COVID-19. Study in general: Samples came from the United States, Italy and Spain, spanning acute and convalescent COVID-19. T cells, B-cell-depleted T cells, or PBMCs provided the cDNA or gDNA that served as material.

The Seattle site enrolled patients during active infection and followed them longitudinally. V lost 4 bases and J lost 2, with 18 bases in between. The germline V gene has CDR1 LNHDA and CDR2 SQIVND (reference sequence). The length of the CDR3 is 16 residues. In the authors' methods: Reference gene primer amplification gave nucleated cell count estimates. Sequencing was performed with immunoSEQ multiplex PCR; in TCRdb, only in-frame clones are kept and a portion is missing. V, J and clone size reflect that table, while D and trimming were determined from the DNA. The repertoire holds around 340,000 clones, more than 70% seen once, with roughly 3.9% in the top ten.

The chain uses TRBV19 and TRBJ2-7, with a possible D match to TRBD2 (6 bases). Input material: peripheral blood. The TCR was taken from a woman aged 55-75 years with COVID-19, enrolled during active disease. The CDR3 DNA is TGTGCCAGTAGTAACAGCGCGGGGCGCCAGACCTACGAGCAGTACTTC. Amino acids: CASSNSAGRQTYEQYF.